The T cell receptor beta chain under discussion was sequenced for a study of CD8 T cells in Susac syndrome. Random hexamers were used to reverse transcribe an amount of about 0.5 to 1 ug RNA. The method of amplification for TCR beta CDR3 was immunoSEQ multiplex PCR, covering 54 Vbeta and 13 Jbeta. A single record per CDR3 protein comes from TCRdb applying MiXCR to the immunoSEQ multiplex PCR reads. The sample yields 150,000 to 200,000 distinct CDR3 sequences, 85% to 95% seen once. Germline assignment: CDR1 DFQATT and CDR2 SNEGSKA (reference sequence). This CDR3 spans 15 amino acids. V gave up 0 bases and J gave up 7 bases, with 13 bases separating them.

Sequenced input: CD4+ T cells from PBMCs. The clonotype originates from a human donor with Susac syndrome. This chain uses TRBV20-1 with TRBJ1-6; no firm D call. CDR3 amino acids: CSARDRGGWNSPLHF. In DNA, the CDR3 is TGCAGTGCTAGAGATCGGGGAGGGTGGAATTCACCCCTCCACTTT.